This note documents a single T cell receptor (beta chain) sequence. This clonotype came up many times. Its antigen is currently not known. Base qualities were left out, and no much larger clone turns up one base away. The germline V gene gives CDR1 as SGDLS and CDR2 as YYNGEE. V and J lose 2 bases and 5 bases, and a span of 16 bases separates them. From cysteine to phenylalanine, the CDR3 is 15 amino acids long. The only DNA kept is the CDR3, 45 bases in frame from the first base. For unsorted PBMC libraries, 2 million PBMCs were used after storage in RNAlater at -80 degrees C until RNA extraction. Multiple sclerosis patients were enrolled in a US clinical protocol evaluating disease progression by magnetic resonance imaging. Peripheral blood underwent Ficoll-Hypaque density gradient centrifugation to isolate PBMCs, which were then cryopreserved in liquid nitrogen. To synthesize cDNA, template-switch 5'RACE was performed with a primer carrying a 10-nucleotide random unique molecular identifier so that each TCR transcript was tagged. Over 180 million TCR-beta sequences, covering 15-18 subjects, were produced in each sequencing run. The RNeasy kit was used to extract total RNA. The KAPA Real-time Library Amplification kit was used to amplify TCR-beta VDJ regions with primers targeting the TCR constant region and the 5'RACE anchor. Sample indexes and Illumina adaptors were added in a first PCR, after which library yield was increased in a second PCR. After Ampure bead purification, the roughly 650 bp TCR product was size-selected on a 2% E-gel SizeSelection system. Before pooling, libraries had their quality checked on a Bioanalyzer, their concentration measured with Qubit, and their quantity determined with the Kapa Library Quantification kit. An Illumina HiSeq 2500 was used to sequence the libraries paired-end at 2 x 150 bp. To increase sequence diversity, roughly 24-30% phiX was spiked into each library pool. Per the source publication's procedure: The UMI-based MiGEC pipeline processed quality-filtered reads and removed over 80% of raw TCR sequences during error correction. VDJ genes were aligned to IMGT germline references, and clonotypes were defined by unique CDR3 amino acid sequence plus V-J genes. Clonal expansion, Shannon diversity and CDR3 relatedness were evaluated with VDJtools (CalcPairwiseDistances, ClusterSamples), while phylogenetic trees were built in CLCbio workbench. A clone was classed as expanded if it had 8 or more unique UMIs, a cutoff based on coefficient-of-variation modelling across technical triplicates. The public sequencing data were trimmed at Q25 with fastp and processed into clonotypes with MiXCR by TCRdb, which kept only in-frame beta chains. CDR3 protein duplicates are merged, each entry listing the most common genes and DNA. The V and J calls reflect TCRdb's pipeline rather than the authors' work. Across this sample there are about 82,000 distinct CDR3 sequences, with 2.6% seen only once. About 1% of the sample rests with the top ten.

These data come from a study of neurological immune-mediated disorders (dated by TCRdb to between 2017 and 2020). Notes on the research overall: Among the roughly 34 multiple sclerosis patients, relapsing-remitting MS was present in some 31 and secondary progressive MS was present in 3. Peripheral blood TCR-beta repertoires from HTLV-I-associated myelopathy (HAM/TSP) patients, multiple sclerosis patients and healthy controls were compared by UMI-based sequencing. The roughly 110 TCR-beta libraries covered PBMC samples along with longitudinal samples, technical triplicates, and paired sorted CD4+ and CD8+ T-cell subsets. The cohort comprised 68 subjects: roughly 14 HAM/TSP patients, around 35 multiple sclerosis patients and approximately 20 healthy controls.

Overall results and qualifications from the work: No association of the MS cluster with clinical or MRI features was observed, and the need for larger cohorts was stated by the authors. In phylogenetic analysis, the repertoires of 18 of 34 MS patients grouped into a cluster of related CDR3 sequences, which suggests a possible signature at the repertoire level. TCR clonal expansion was highest in HAM/TSP patients and lowest in MS patients, with MS patients falling below even healthy controls. No identical CDR3 amino acid sequences were shared among expanded clones across subjects, suggesting private TCR-beta repertoires in all groups.

The sequencing input was PBMCs. The chain couples TRBV9 to TRBJ2-5, with the D segment possibly TRBD1 or TRBD2, each aligning over 9 bases. This clonotype was sampled from a woman aged 25 to 39 with multiple sclerosis. For the CDR3, the sequence is CASSVTSGQGETQYF. The nucleotide sequence is TGTGCCAGCAGCGTGACTAGCGGACAGGGGGAGACCCAGTACTTC.